These 9 T cell receptor beta chains originate from one sample sequenced in a study of Ad26.COV2.S vaccination and SARS-CoV-2 variants. This table comes from immunoSEQ multiplex PCR, and its TCRdb copy is limited to in-frame clones, with some not included. Found here are roughly 350,000 clones, about 87% of them singletons; the top ten hold 6.4%. Described treatment: roughly 20 received Ad26.COV2.S at low or high dose, single or two shots; about 5 received placebo; per-sample allocation not given. Vaccine and placebo recipients were sampled on day 63 after the first injection. Sequenced material: peripheral blood, taken in a trial of Ad26.COV2.S vaccine versus placebo. These receptors came from a person between 18 and 59 years old who received the Ad26.COV2.S COVID-19 vaccine or a placebo.

V and J are TRBV6-5 and TRBJ1-2; possible D gene TRBD1, 5 bases. Per germline, CDR1 MNHEY and CDR2 SVGAGI. CDR3 length: 13 residues. Deletions cut 11 bases from V and 1 base from J, with 14 bases between. CDR3 in amino acids: CAGRQNLNYGYTF. DNA of the CDR3: TGTGCCGGACGACAGAACCTTAACTATGGCTACACCTTC.

This chain connects TRBV3-1 (or the pseudogene TRBV3-2) to TRBJ2-7; 8 nucleotides line up with TRBD1. The germline gives CDR1 LGHDT, CDR2 YNNKEL (reference sequence). J lost 6 bases, V lost 8 bases, and 3 bases had no gene match. This CDR3 contains 11 residues. DNA for the CDR3: TGTGCCAGCGGCAGGGGGCTCGAGCAGTACTTC. As protein: CASGRGLEQYF.

This clone was seen a few times. The chain combines TRBV4-1 with TRBJ2-6; no reliable D call. This CDR3 has 16 residues. The V and J ends lost 0 bases and 0 bases respectively, with 6 bases between them. Germline-derived CDR1 and CDR2 are MGHRA and YSYEKL. CDR3 sequence (DNA): TGCGCCAGCAGCCAAGAGATCGGCTCTGGGGCCAACGTCCTGACTTTC. Translated: CASSQEIGSGANVLTF.

This clone showed up just once. Other DNA sequences from this sample encode an identical CDR3 as well. The CDR3 region is CASSYFNEQFF. In nucleotides, the CDR3 is TGTGCCAGCAGTTATTTCAATGAGCAGTTCTTC. J is TRBJ2-1 and V is TRBV6-5, with unresolved D. The germline V gene encodes CDR1 MNHEY and CDR2 SVGAGI. With 3 bases removed from V and 6 bases from J, the gap between germline ends came to 3 bases. This CDR3 is 11 amino acids long.

This chain joins TRBV6-6 and TRBJ1-1; D gene uncertain. Trimming shortened V by 8 bases and J by 0 bases, and 13 bases separated the two germline ends. The CDR3 consists of 14 residues. Germline assignment: CDR1 MNHNY and CDR2 SVGAGI (reference sequence). The CDR3 DNA follows: TGTGCCAGCTATGGGGTTGGGGTGAACACTGAAGCTTTCTTT. Its protein is CASYGVGVNTEAFF.

This chain uses TRBV28 with TRBJ1-2, with a possible D match to TRBD1 (6 bases). Germline CDR1 MDHEN, CDR2 SYDVKM. CDR3 length equals 15 residues. V was trimmed by 1 base and J by 3 bases, leaving 12 bases between them. The CDR3 DNA reads TGTGCCAGCAGTTTATCGGTAGGGGGGGACTATGGCTACACCTTC. This translates into CASSLSVGGDYGYTF.

The chain combines TRBV7-2 with TRBJ1-1, with D perhaps matching TRBD1 (5 bases). The germline V and J ends were trimmed by 5 bases and 6 bases, with 28 bases remaining between them. The CDR3 consists of 18 residues. Germline CDR1 SGHTA, CDR2 FQGNSA. The CDR3 loop reads CASSHRGGSAIGRPEAFF. In nucleotides, the CDR3 is TGTGCCAGCAGCCACCGCGGGGGGTCGGCTATCGGGAGGCCTGAAGCTTTCTTT.

Remarks on this clone: At the DNA level, this CDR3 is encoded by other sequences in the same sample as well. The chain is built from TRBV7-3 and TRBJ1-3; D is unresolved. Germline CDR1 and CDR2: SGHTA and FQGTGA. V was clipped by 5 bases and J by 1 base, with 12 bases between them. The CDR3 covers 15 residues. The CDR3 reads CASSPLLGSGNTIYF. Here the CDR3 DNA reads TGTGCCAGCAGCCCACTTTTGGGATCTGGAAACACCATATATTTT.

This chain connects TRBV7-2 to TRBJ1-4; D might be TRBD1 (5 bases). V lost 0 bases to trimming and J lost 8 bases, with 13 bases between them. The germline V gene has CDR1 SGHTA and CDR2 FQGNSA. The CDR3 runs 15 residues. CDR3 residues: CASSLAVQGWEKLFF. CDR3 nucleotides: TGTGCCAGCAGCTTAGCTGTCCAGGGATGGGAAAAACTGTTTTTT. The full variable domain, its missing parts supplied by reference TRBV7-2 and TRBJ1-4, is GAGVSQSPSNKVTEKGKDVELRCDPISGHTALYWYRQSLGQGLEFLIYFQGNSAPDKSGLPSDRFSAERTGGSVSTLTIQRTQQEDSAVYLCASSLAVQGWEKLFFGSGTQLSVL.